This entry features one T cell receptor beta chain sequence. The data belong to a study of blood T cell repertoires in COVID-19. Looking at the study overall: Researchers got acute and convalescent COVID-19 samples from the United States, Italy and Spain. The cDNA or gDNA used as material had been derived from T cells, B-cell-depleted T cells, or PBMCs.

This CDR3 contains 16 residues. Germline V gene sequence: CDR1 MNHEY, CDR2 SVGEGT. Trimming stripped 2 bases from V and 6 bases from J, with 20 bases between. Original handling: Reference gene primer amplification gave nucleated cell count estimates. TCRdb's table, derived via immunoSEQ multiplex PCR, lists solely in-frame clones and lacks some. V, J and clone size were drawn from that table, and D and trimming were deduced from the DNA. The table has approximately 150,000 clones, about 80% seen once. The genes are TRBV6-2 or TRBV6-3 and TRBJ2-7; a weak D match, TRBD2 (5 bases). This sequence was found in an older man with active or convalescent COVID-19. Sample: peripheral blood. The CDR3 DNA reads TGTGCCAGCAGTTACCCCCCCGCGGGCCACGAAGCCGAGCAGTACTTC. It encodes CASSYPPAGHEAEQYF.